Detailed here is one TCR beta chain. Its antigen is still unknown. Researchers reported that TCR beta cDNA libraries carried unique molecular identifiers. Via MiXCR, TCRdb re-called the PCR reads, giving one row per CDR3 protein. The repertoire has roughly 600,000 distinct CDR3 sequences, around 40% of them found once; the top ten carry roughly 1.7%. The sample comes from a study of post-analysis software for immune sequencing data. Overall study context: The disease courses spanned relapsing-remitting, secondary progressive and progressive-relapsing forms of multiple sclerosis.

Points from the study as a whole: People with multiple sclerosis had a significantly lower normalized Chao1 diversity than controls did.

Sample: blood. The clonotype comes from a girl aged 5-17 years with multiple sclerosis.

The CDR3 DNA follows: TGTGCCAGCAGTCGAGGGCTCTCTGGGGCCAACGTCCTGACTTTC. It yields the protein CASSRGLSGANVLTF. The chain employs TRBV28 and TRBJ2-6; a weak D match, TRBD2 (5 bases). CDR3 length: 15 amino acids. Germline V gene lookup returns CDR1 MDHEN and CDR2 SYDVKM. V shed 5 bases and J shed 0 bases, with 8 bases lying between them.